A selection of T cell receptor beta chains follows, all from one sample in a study of OX40 agonist ivuxolimab in advanced cancers. The table came from immunoSEQ multiplex PCR; TCRdb's copy has only in-frame clones and leaves some out. Of roughly 30,000 clones listed, 84% are singletons. Sequences were derived from CD4+ or CD8+ T cells sorted from blood, sampled in a trial of the OX40 agonist ivuxolimab. These receptors were taken from an adult with an advanced solid tumor such as melanoma, head and neck, liver or kidney cancer. Each CDR3 is given with its conserved first and last residue. D genes are given only for firm matches. Some rows have no size entry. The others give once, few or many, or a class for an expanded clone.

V gene,J gene,D gene,clone size,CDR3 DNA,CDR3 protein
TRBV6-5,TRBJ2-1,TRBD2,-,TGTGCCAGCAGTTATCGTAGCGGGGGGGCCCCAAATGAGCAGTTCTTC,CASSYRSGGAPNEQFF
TRBV2,TRBJ2-6,-,medium-sized,TGTGCCAGCACCCCCACCTTGGGCTTTGGGGCCAACGTCCTGACTTTC,CASTPTLGFGANVLTF
TRBV15,TRBJ2-7,-,once,TGTGCCACCAGCGAGCAGCGGGTGCATAACTACGAGCAGTACTTC,CATSEQRVHNYEQYF
TRBV27,TRBJ2-7,TRBD2,-,TGTGCCAGCAGTGCATGGGGGGGACTAGTCTTTTTCGAGCAGTACTTC,CASSAWGGLVFFEQYF
TRBV2,TRBJ2-7,TRBD2,-,TGTGCCAGCAGTTCACTAGCGGGGGGCCGATCCTACGAGCAGTACTTC,CASSSLAGGRSYEQYF
TRBV18,TRBJ2-1,TRBD1,-,TGTGCCAGCTCACCACCGAGTTTTATCGGGACAGGATACAATGAGCAGTTCTTC,CASSPPSFIGTGYNEQFF
TRBV6-1,TRBJ2-7,-,few,TGTGCCAGCATAGGTTACGAGCAGTACTTC,CASIGYEQYF
TRBV27,TRBJ2-7,TRBD2,once,TGTGCCGTGGGGGCGGGGGGGTACTACGAGCAGTACTTC,CAVGAGGYYEQYF
TRBV2,TRBJ2-7,-,-,TGTGCCAGCAAATCCTGGGGGGGGCCCTACGAGCAGTACTTC,CASKSWGGPYEQYF
TRBV6-6,TRBJ1-2,-,-,TGTGCCAGCAGTTACGGGGATACAGGCTTCTATGGCTACACCTTC,CASSYGDTGFYGYTF
TRBV14,TRBJ2-1,-,medium-sized,TGTGCCAGCAGCCAAGCAGGGTTTGAGCAGTTCTTC,CASSQAGFEQFF
TRBV4-1,TRBJ1-5,-,-,TGCGCCAGCAGCACAGGACCGGGCAATCAGCCCCAGCATTTT,CASSTGPGNQPQHF
TRBV6-5,TRBJ1-1,TRBD1,-,TGTGCCAGCAGTTACGGAGTAGGACAGGGGATTGGGGCTTTCTTT,CASSYGVGQGIGAFF
TRBV6-5,TRBJ2-7,-,-,TGTGCCAGCAGTTACGAGGGTTTCTTTGAGTACTTC,CASSYEGFFEYF
TRBV7-3,TRBJ2-1,TRBD2,once,TGTGCCAGCAGCTCACTAGCGGGAGGGAACAATGAGCAGTTCTTC,CASSSLAGGNNEQFF
TRBV9,TRBJ2-6,-,-,TGTGCCAGCAGCGTCTGGACGGAGCTATACTCTGGGGCCAACGTCCTGACTTTC,CASSVWTELYSGANVLTF
TRBV13,TRBJ2-5,TRBD1,-,TGTGCCAGCAGCTCCCCGAACAGGGGGCGGGGGGAGACCCAGTACTTC,CASSSPNRGRGETQYF
TRBV29-1,TRBJ2-3,TRBD1,few,TGCAGCGTTGAAGATTGGGGGGACAGGGCCACAGATACGCAGTATTTT,CSVEDWGDRATDTQYF
TRBV27,TRBJ2-7,TRBD1,few,TGTGCCAGCCGGACAGGGGCGACAAACGAGCAGTACTTC,CASRTGATNEQYF
TRBV6-5,TRBJ2-7,TRBD1,few,TGTGCCAGCAGTCCTGGACAGGGTGGTTACGAGCAGTACTTC,CASSPGQGGYEQYF
TRBV2,TRBJ2-7,-,-,TGTGCCAGCAGTGATAGGGACAAGTTCTCCTACGAGCAGTACTTC,CASSDRDKFSYEQYF
TRBV6-5,TRBJ2-7,-,-,TGTGCCAGCAGTTACTCGTCGCGGTCCGCCTACGAGCAGTACTTC,CASSYSSRSAYEQYF
TRBV5-1,TRBJ1-2,TRBD1,-,TGCGCCAGCAGCCCCGGACAGGATGGCTACACCTTC,CASSPGQDGYTF
TRBV28,TRBJ1-1,TRBD1,-,TGTGCCAGCAGTTTGACAGGGGTGGGCACTGAAGCTTTCTTT,CASSLTGVGTEAFF
TRBV6-1,TRBJ2-3,-,-,TGTGCCAGCAGTGAAGCGGCAGGAAGCACAGATACGCAGTATTTT,CASSEAAGSTDTQYF
TRBV19,TRBJ2-7,-,-,TGTGCCAGTAGTATTGTGGGTCAGGGCCACGACGAGCAGTACTTC,CASSIVGQGHDEQYF
TRBV6-1,TRBJ2-7,TRBD1,-,TGTGCCAGCAGTGATGGGGACAGGGCGTACGAGCAGTACTTC,CASSDGDRAYEQYF
TRBV10-3,TRBJ2-7,TRBD1,-,TGTGCCATCAGTGAGTCGGGACAGGGGGCGTCTGCGCAGTACTTC,CAISESGQGASAQYF
TRBV16,TRBJ1-2,-,-,TGTGCCAGCAGCCAATATCCGACAGGAGATACATCGAACTATGGCTACACCTTC,CASSQYPTGDTSNYGYTF
TRBV7-6,TRBJ2-5,TRBD1,-,TGTGCCAGCAGCCCCCAGACAGGGGGCCATTTCCAAGAGACCCAGTACTTC,CASSPQTGGHFQETQYF
TRBV5-1,TRBJ2-3,TRBD2,-,TGCGCCAGCAGCTTGAGCGGGGGCACAGATACGCAGTATTTT,CASSLSGGTDTQYF
TRBV4-3,TRBJ2-7,-,-,TGCGCCAGCAGCCAAGGGCCAGGCTCCTACGAGCAGTACTTC,CASSQGPGSYEQYF
TRBV11-2,TRBJ2-7,-,-,TGTGCCAGCAGCTTAGAGGTCTCGGCAGCCTACGAGCAGTACTTC,CASSLEVSAAYEQYF
TRBV2,TRBJ2-5,TRBD1,-,TGTGCCAGCAGTGGACAGGGGAGATTGGAGACCCAGTACTTC,CASSGQGRLETQYF
TRBV29-1,TRBJ2-1,TRBD1,-,TGCAGCGTTCAGGGACAGGGCCCCTACAATGAGCAGTTCTTC,CSVQGQGPYNEQFF
TRBV4-3,TRBJ2-1,TRBD2,-,TGCGCCAGCAGCCAACGACTAGCGGGAGGGCCCGGTGAGCAGTTCTTC,CASSQRLAGGPGEQFF
TRBV5-4,TRBJ1-4,-,-,TGTGCCAGCAGCCTGACCGGGACCCCGACGGGAAAACTGTTTTTT,CASSLTGTPTGKLFF
TRBV14,TRBJ2-7,-,-,TGTGCCAGCAGCCAAGATTGGGATAACTACGAGCAGTACTTC,CASSQDWDNYEQYF
TRBV7-2,TRBJ2-3,TRBD2,-,TGTGCCAGCAGCTTATTCGTAGCGGGGGGCACGAGCACAGATACGCAGTATTTT,CASSLFVAGGTSTDTQYF
TRBV27,TRBJ2-7,-,-,TGTGCCAGCAGTTTAAGGCAGCATCCCTACGAGCAGTACTTC,CASSLRQHPYEQYF
TRBV19,TRBJ2-7,TRBD1,-,TGTGCCAGTAGTTCCGGGACAGGGGGCCCCTACGAGCAGTACTTC,CASSSGTGGPYEQYF
TRBV6-1,TRBJ2-7,TRBD1,-,TGTGCCAGCAGTGAACAACAGGGGGGTGGGAGCGAGCAGTACTTC,CASSEQQGGGSEQYF
TRBV9,TRBJ2-1,-,few,TGTGCCAGCAGCGTAGAAGGGTGGGGAGACAATGAGCAGTTCTTC,CASSVEGWGDNEQFF
TRBV25-1,TRBJ2-3,-,-,TGTGCCAGCAGTCCCCGGGGTAGGGACTGGAGCACAGATACGCAGTATTTT,CASSPRGRDWSTDTQYF
TRBV4-3,TRBJ2-3,TRBD2,-,TGCGCCAGCAGCCAAGCACTAGCGGTGGGAGATACGCAGTATTTT,CASSQALAVGDTQYF
TRBV11-3,TRBJ2-7,-,-,TGTGCCAGCAGCGGAAGAGGTTTTTACGAGCAGTACTTC,CASSGRGFYEQYF
TRBV7-9,TRBJ2-2,TRBD1,-,TGTGCCAGCAGCTTGTTGACAGGGGGCTACACCGGGGAGCTGTTTTTT,CASSLLTGGYTGELFF
TRBV11-3,TRBJ2-7,TRBD1,once,TGTGCCAGCAAGAAGCCAGGGGGCACCTACGAGCAGTACTTC,CASKKPGGTYEQYF
TRBV9,TRBJ2-7,-,-,TGTGCCAGCAGCGTAGATGCAGAAAGATCCTACGAGCAGTACTTC,CASSVDAERSYEQYF
TRBV7-7,TRBJ2-3,-,-,TGTGCTAGCAGCCAGGGGACTAGCACAGATACGCAGTATTTT,CASSQGTSTDTQYF
TRBV9,TRBJ1-1,TRBD1,-,TGTGCCAGCAGCGCAACCCCCACAGGGGGCGGCACTGAAGCTTTCTTT,CASSATPTGGGTEAFF
TRBV29-1,TRBJ1-1,-,-,TGCAGCGTTAGTGGGGGGAACACTGAAGCTTTCTTT,CSVSGGNTEAFF
TRBV19,TRBJ2-3,-,-,TGTGCCAGTAGAGCAATGGGAGATACGCAGTATTTT,CASRAMGDTQYF